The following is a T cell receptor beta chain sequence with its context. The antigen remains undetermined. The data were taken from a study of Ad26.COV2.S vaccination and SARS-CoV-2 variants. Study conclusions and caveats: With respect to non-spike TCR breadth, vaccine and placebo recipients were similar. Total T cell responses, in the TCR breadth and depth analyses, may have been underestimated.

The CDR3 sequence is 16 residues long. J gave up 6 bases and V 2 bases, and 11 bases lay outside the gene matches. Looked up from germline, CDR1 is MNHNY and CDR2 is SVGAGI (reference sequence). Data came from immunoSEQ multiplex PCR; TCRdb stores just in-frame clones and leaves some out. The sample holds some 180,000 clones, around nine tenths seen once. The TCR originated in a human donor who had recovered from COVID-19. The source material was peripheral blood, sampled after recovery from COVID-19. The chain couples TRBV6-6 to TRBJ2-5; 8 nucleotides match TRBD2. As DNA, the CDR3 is TGTGCCAGCAGTTACGTGAGGCGGGAGGAGGGAAAGACCCAGTACTTC. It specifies CASSYVRREEGKTQYF.